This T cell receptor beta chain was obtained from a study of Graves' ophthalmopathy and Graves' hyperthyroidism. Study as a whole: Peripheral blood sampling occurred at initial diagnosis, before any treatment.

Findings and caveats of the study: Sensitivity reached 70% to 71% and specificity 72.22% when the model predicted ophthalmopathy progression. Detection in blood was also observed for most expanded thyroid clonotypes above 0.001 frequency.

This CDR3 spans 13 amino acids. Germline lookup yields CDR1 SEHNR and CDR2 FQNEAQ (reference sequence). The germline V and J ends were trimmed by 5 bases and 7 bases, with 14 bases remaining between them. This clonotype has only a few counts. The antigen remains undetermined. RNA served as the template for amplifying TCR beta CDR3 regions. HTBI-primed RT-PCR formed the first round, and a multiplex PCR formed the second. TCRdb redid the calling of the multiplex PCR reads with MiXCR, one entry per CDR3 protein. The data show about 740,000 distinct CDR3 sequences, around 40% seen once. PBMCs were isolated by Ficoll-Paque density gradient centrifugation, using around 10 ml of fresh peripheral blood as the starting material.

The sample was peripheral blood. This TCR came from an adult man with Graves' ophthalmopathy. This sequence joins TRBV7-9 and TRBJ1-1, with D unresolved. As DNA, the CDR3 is TGTGCCAGCAGCCGCTCAGGCCCTGATGAAGCTTTCTTT. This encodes CASSRSGPDEAFF.